The next 2 T cell receptor beta chains were all read from a single sample in a study of blood T cell repertoires in COVID-19. Assay: immunoSEQ multiplex PCR; the TCRdb copy retains only in-frame clones and omits some. The profile covers a few hundred thousand clones, with 88% appearing a single time and about 0.64% taken by the ten largest. Sequencing was done on a sample of peripheral blood. These receptors all come from a human donor in a cohort sampled during active COVID-19.

V is TRBV7-9 and J is TRBJ1-1; tentatively, D is TRBD1 (5 bases). The V and J ends lost 5 bases and 3 bases respectively, with 10 bases between them. Germline CDR1 reads SEHNR; CDR2 reads FQNEAQ (reference sequence). This CDR3 has 13 amino acids. The CDR3 protein is CASSRRGDTEAFF. In nucleotides, the CDR3 is TGTGCCAGCAGCAGGAGGGGAGACACTGAAGCTTTCTTT.

This sequence joins TRBV7-2 and TRBJ2-7; D is possibly TRBD1 (5 bases). The CDR3 is 15 residues long. Germline V gene sequence: CDR1 SGHTA, CDR2 FQGNSA. Trimming took 1 base from V and 5 from J, leaving 15 bases between them. CDR3 region: CASSLVDTPLNEQYF. As DNA, the CDR3 is TGTGCCAGCAGCTTAGTGGACACGCCGTTGAACGAGCAGTACTTC.